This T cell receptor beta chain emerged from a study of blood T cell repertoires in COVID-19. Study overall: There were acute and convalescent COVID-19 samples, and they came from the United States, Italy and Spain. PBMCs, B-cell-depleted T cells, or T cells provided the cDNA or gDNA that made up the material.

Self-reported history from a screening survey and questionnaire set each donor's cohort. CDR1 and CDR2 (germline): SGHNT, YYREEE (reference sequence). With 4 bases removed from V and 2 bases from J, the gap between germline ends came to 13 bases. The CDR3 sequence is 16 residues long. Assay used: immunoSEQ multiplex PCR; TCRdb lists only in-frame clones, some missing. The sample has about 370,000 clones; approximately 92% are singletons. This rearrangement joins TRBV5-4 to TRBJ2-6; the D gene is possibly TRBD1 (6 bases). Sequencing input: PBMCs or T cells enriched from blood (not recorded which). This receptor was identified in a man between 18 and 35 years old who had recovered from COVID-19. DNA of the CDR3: TGTGCCAGCAGCCTAAGAAACAGGGCTGGGGCCAACGTCCTGACTTTC. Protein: CASSLRNRAGANVLTF.